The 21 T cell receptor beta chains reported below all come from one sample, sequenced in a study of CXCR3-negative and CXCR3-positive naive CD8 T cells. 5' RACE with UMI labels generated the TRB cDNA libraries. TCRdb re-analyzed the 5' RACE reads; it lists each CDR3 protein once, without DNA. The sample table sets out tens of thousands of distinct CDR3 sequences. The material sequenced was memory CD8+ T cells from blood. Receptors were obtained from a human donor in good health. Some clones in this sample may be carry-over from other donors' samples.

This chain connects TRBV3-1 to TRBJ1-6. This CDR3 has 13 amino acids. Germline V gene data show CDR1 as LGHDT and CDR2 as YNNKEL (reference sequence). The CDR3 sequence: CASSQDPEDSLHF.

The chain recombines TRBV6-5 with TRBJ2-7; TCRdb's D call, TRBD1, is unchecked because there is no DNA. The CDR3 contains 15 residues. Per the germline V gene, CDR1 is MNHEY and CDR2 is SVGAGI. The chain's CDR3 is CASSRETIGSYEQYF.

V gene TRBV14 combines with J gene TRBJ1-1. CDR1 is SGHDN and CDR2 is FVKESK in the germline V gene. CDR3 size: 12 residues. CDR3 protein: CASSQYGTEAFF.

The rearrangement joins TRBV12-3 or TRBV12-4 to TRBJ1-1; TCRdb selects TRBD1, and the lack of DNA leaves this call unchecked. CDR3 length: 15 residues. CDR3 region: CASKRDRGWNTEAFF.

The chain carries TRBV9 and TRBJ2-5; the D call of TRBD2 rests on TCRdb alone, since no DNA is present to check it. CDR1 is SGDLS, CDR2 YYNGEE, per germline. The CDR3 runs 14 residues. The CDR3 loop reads CASSPGTTGETQYF. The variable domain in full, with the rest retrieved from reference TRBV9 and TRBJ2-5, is DSGVTQTPKHLITATGQRVTLRCSPRSGDLSVYWYQQSLDQGLQFLIQYYNGEERAKGNILERFSAQQFPDLHSELNLSSLELGDSALYFCASSPGTTGETQYFGPGTRLLVL.

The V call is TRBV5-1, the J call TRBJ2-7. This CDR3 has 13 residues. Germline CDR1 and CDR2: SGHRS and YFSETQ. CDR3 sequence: CASSSDQSYEQYF.

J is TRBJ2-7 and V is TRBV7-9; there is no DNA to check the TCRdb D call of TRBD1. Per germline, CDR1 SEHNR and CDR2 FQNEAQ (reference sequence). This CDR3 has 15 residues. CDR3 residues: CASSSGGDSTYEQYF. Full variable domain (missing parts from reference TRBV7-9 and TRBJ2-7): DTGVSQNPRHKITKRGQNVTFRCDPISEHNRLYWYRQTLGQGPEFLTYFQNEAQLEKSRLLSDRFSAERPKGSFSTLEIQRTEQGDSAMYLCASSSGGDSTYEQYFGPGTRLTVT.

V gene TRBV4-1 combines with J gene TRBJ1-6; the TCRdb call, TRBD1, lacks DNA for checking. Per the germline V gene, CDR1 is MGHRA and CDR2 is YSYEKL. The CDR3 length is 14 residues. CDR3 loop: CASSPGQQNSPLHF.

The CDR3 loop is CATSDLRKATNYGYTF. This chain connects TRBV24-1 to TRBJ1-2. CDR1 KGHDR and CDR2 SFDVKD come from the germline V gene. The CDR3 covers 16 residues.

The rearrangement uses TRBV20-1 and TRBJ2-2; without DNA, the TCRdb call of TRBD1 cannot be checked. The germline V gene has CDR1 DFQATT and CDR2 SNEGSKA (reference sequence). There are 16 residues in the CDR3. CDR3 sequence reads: CSARWDSYRTGGELFF.

The CDR3: CASSESDRPYNSPLHF. The chain recombines TRBV6-2 or TRBV6-3 with TRBJ1-6; TCRdb reports TRBD1, a call that lacks DNA to check it against. The germline CDR1 and CDR2 sequences are MNHEY and SVGEGT. The CDR3 runs 16 residues.

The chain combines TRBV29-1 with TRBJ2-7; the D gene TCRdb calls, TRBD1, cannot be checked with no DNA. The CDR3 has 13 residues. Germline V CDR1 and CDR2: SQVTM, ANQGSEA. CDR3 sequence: CSVERAGSNEQYF.

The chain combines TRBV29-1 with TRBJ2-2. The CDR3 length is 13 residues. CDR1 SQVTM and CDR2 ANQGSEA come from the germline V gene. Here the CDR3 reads CIHLASNTGELFF.

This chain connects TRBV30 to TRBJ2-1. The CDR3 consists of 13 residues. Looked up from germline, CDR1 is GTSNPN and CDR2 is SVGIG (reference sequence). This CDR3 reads CAWSGDPYNEQFF. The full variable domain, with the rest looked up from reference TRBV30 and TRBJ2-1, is SQTIHQWPATLVQPVGSPLSLECTVEGTSNPNLYWYRQAAGRGLQLLFYSVGIGQISSEVPQNLSASRPQDRQFILSSKKLLLSDSGFYLCAWSGDPYNEQFFGPGTRLTVL.

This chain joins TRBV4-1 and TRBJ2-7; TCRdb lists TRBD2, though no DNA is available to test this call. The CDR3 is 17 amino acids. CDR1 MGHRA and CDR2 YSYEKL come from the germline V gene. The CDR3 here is CASSQDSLRGALEEQYF.

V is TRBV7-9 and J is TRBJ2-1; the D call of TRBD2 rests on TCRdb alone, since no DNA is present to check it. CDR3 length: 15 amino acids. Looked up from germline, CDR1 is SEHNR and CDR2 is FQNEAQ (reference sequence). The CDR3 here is CASSFSGSPSREQFF.

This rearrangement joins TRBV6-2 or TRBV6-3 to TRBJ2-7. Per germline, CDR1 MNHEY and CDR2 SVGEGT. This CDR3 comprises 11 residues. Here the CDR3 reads CASSYSDEQYF.

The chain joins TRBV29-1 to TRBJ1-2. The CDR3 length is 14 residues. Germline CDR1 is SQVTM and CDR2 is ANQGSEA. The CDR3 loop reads CSVDLPRTEYGYTF.

CDR3 in amino acids: CASSPTSGGYEQYF. The gene calls are TRBV18 and TRBJ2-7; TCRdb lists TRBD2, though no DNA is available to test this call. The CDR3 is 14 residues long. Germline V CDR1 and CDR2: KGHSH, LQKENI.

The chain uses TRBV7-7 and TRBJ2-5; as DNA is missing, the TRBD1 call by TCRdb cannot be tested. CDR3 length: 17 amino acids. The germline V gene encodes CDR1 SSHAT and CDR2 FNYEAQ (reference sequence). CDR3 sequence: CASSLGSDREGIETQYF.

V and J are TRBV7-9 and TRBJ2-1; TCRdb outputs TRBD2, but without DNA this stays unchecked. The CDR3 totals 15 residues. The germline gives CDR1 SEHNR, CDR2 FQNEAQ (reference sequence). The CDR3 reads CASSLVAGGANEQFF.